This TCR beta chain was captured in a study of T cell repertoires in cytomegalovirus infection. Across the whole study: Public TCR beta signatures indicated both CMV infection and matching HLA type.

This clonotype was observed a handful of times. TCRdb independently ran MiXCR on the reads; one entry per CDR3 protein. The sample includes about 360,000 distinct CDR3 sequences, roughly 18% of them seen just once. The germline gives CDR1 LGHNA, CDR2 YNFKEQ. The V end was cut by 5 bases, the J end by 5 bases, with 6 bases between. There are 12 residues in the CDR3. Sequencing was performed on PBMCs. This receptor was obtained from a human donor in good health (CMV status not recorded). Some clones in this sample may be carry-over from other donors' samples. The chain links TRBV4-2 to TRBJ2-2, with D unresolved. Here the CDR3 DNA reads TGTGCCAGCAGCACTCCAACCGGGGAGCTGTTTTTT. It specifies CASSTPTGELFF.